This is a list of T cell receptor beta chains from one sample in a study of cytomegalovirus exposure and HLA in healthy donors. The assay was immunoSEQ multiplex PCR, and TCRdb's table has in-frame clones only and misses some. The table includes approximately 190,000 clones, more than 75% detected once. Sequences were obtained from PBMCs. These receptors were taken from a man aged 30 to 39 in good health and CMV-seronegative. CDR3s include the opening cysteine and the closing phenylalanine or tryptophan. D genes are given only for firm matches. Not all rows give a size; the values are once, few, many and, for expanded clones, a class.

V	D	size	J	DNA	CDR3
TRBV19	-	once	TRBJ1-1	TGTGCCAGTAGTACCCAGGGAGGCACTGAAGCTTTCTTT	CASSTQGGTEAFF
TRBV25-1	TRBD1	-	TRBJ2-1	TGTGCCAGCAGTGGTTCCGGGGACAGGTTCTACAATGAGCAGTTCTTC	CASSGSGDRFYNEQFF
TRBV14	-	-	TRBJ2-2	TGTGCCAGCAGCCAAGTGGGGGCGAAGTCCGGGGAGCTGTTTTTT	CASSQVGAKSGELFF
TRBV2	TRBD2	-	TRBJ2-3	TGTGCCAGCAGTCGTGGACTAGCGGGGGCACAAGATACGCAGTATTTT	CASSRGLAGAQDTQYF
TRBV19	-	-	TRBJ1-5	TGTGCCAGTAGTATCGTAGGAGGCCAGCCCCAGCATTTT	CASSIVGGQPQHF
TRBV7-2	-	-	TRBJ1-3	TGTGCCAGCAGCTTACAGAACTCTGGAAACACCATATATTTT	CASSLQNSGNTIYF
TRBV2	-	once	TRBJ1-1	TGTGCCAGCAACAGGGACACTGAAGCTTTCTTT	CASNRDTEAFF
TRBV6-5	TRBD1	once	TRBJ1-1	TGTGCCAGCAGTTACACCGGGACAGGGGCCCCTGAAGCTTTCTTT	CASSYTGTGAPEAFF
TRBV27	-	once	TRBJ1-6	TGTGCCAGCAGTTCCTTCACAGGGAGGGATAATTCACCCCTCCACTTT	CASSSFTGRDNSPLHF
TRBV6-1	-	-	TRBJ2-5	TGTGCCAGCAGTGTTCTAGGCTCCCAAGAGACCCAGTACTTC	CASSVLGSQETQYF
TRBV7-2	-	-	TRBJ1-2	TGTGCCAGCAGCTTGAGGGAAGACTATGGCTACACCTTC	CASSLREDYGYTF
TRBV19	TRBD1	-	TRBJ1-1	TGTGCCAGTAGTGATCAGAGCAGGGGGGAGAGGACTGAAGCTTTCTTT	CASSDQSRGERTEAFF
TRBV5-5	-	-	TRBJ1-5	TGTGCCAGCAGCTTTGCCCCAGATAGCAATCAGCCCCAGCATTTT	CASSFAPDSNQPQHF
TRBV19	-	once	TRBJ2-1	TGTGCCAGTAGTATTACAGTTGTGAGCTCCTACAATGAGCAGTTCTTC	CASSITVVSSYNEQFF
TRBV11-2	-	few	TRBJ2-1	TGTGCCAGCAGCCTAGTCTCAGGGGCCTACAATGAGCAGTTCTTC	CASSLVSGAYNEQFF
TRBV19	-	-	TRBJ1-2	TGTGCCAGTATGGGGGCGCCTGGCGATGGCTACACCTTC	CASMGAPGDGYTF
TRBV6-1	TRBD1	-	TRBJ2-3	TGTGCCAGCAGTGCATGGACAGGGATTAAAGATACGCAGTATTTT	CASSAWTGIKDTQYF
TRBV9	TRBD2	few	TRBJ2-3	TGTGCCAGCAGCGCCGGGAGGGGCGGGCGGGCAGATACGCAGTATTTT	CASSAGRGGRADTQYF
TRBV2	TRBD1	-	TRBJ1-6	TGTGCCAGCCTAGACAGGGGGGAAAATTCACCCCTCCACTTT	CASLDRGENSPLHF
TRBV6-6	TRBD1	-	TRBJ2-3	TGTGCCAGCAGTAGACGGACAGGGATAAGGGCAGATACGCAGTATTTT	CASSRRTGIRADTQYF
TRBV28	-	-	TRBJ2-7	TGTGCCAGCAGTCGGGTCTACGAGCAGTACTTC	CASSRVYEQYF
TRBV28	TRBD2	-	TRBJ2-3	TGTGCCAGCAGAGCCCAGCGGGGGGCGCCCACAGATACGCAGTATTTT	CASRAQRGAPTDTQYF
TRBV25-1	-	-	TRBJ2-7	TGTGCCAGCAGTGAACCCAGCTCCTACGAGCAGTACTTC	CASSEPSSYEQYF
TRBV27	-	-	TRBJ2-7	TGTGCCAGCAGTTTTGGGCGGGCCTACGAGCAGTACTTC	CASSFGRAYEQYF
TRBV7-2	-	-	TRBJ1-1	TGTGCCAGCTCCGCCGGGATGAACACTGAAGCTTTCTTT	CASSAGMNTEAFF
TRBV6-1	TRBD1	-	TRBJ1-4	TGTGCCAGCAGAGAGGGGACAGCTCTTAATGAAAAACTGTTTTTT	CASREGTALNEKLFF
TRBV27	-	-	TRBJ1-2	TGTGCCAGCTTCGGTTTGAAGTCGACAACCACCCCTGAGACTAACTATGGCTACACCTTC	CASFGLKSTTTPETNYGYTF
TRBV19	TRBD1	-	TRBJ2-6	TGTGCCAGCCGGGACAGAAGCTCTGGGGCCAACGTCCTGACTTTC	CASRDRSSGANVLTF
TRBV2	-	-	TRBJ2-1	TGTGCCAGCAACCCGAGGGAGCAGTTCTTC	CASNPREQFF
TRBV14	-	-	TRBJ1-2	TGTGCCAGCAGCCAAGAAGGAAGAGGGCTCGGCTACACCTTC	CASSQEGRGLGYTF
TRBV19	TRBD1	once	TRBJ2-3	TGTGCCAGTAAACAGGGGGCGCGGAATACGCAGTATTTT	CASKQGARNTQYF
TRBV18	-	once	TRBJ1-1	TGTGCCAGCTCACCTTCGACAGGCAAGAACACTGAAGCTTTCTTT	CASSPSTGKNTEAFF
TRBV7-9	-	-	TRBJ1-4	TGTGCCAGCAGCCGGGACACGGGCTATGAAAAACTGTTTTTT	CASSRDTGYEKLFF
TRBV28	TRBD1	-	TRBJ1-2	TGTGCCAGCATCCTTCACAGGGGCGCCCCTGGTGGCTACACCTTC	CASILHRGAPGGYTF
TRBV2	-	-	TRBJ1-6	TGTGCCAGCACCCGAAGGGGCGTGGGCTCCTATAATTCACCCCTCCACTTT	CASTRRGVGSYNSPLHF
TRBV28	-	-	TRBJ1-5	TGTGCCAGCAGTTTTCGGGTTACCAATCAGCCCCAGCATTTT	CASSFRVTNQPQHF
TRBV30	-	once	TRBJ2-3	TGTGCCTGGAGTGTTCTCGCAGATACGCAGTATTTT	CAWSVLADTQYF
TRBV11-2	TRBD1	-	TRBJ2-7	TGTGCCAGCAGCTTAACACCGGGGACAGTGTCCTACGAGCAGTACTTC	CASSLTPGTVSYEQYF
TRBV5-4	-	-	TRBJ1-1	TGTGCCAGCAGGTGGGCGACAGGCCTAAACACTGAAGCTTTCTTT	CASRWATGLNTEAFF
TRBV19	TRBD2	-	TRBJ2-3	TGTGCCAGTAGCTCGGGACTAGCGGGGGATACGCAGTATTTT	CASSSGLAGDTQYF
TRBV11-3	-	-	TRBJ2-1	TGTGCCAGCAGCTTTACAGGGAATGGTGAGCAGTTCTTC	CASSFTGNGEQFF
TRBV5-6	TRBD2	few	TRBJ2-3	TGTGCCAGCAGCTTGGTGGCTAGCGGGGGGACAGATACGCAGTATTTT	CASSLVASGGTDTQYF
TRBV5-1	TRBD1	-	TRBJ2-7	TGCGCCAGCAGCTTGGTAGGGTCGGGACAGGGAGTCTACGAGCAGTACTTC	CASSLVGSGQGVYEQYF